The following is a T cell receptor beta chain sequence with its context. Antigen specificity is unknown. The source of the sample is a study of CD8 T cells in ankylosing spondylitis. General study points: Prior literature has documented some motif variants in synovial fluid and blood from reactive arthritis.

Via MiXCR, TCRdb re-called the 5' RACE reads, giving one row per CDR3 protein. The sample has some 270,000 distinct CDR3 sequences, over 15% seen once; the top ten hold around 30%. Germline values: CDR1 SEHNR, CDR2 FQNEAQ (reference sequence). Trimming took off 5 bases at V and 4 bases at J, with 15 bases between the two ends. CDR3 length: 15 amino acids. This TCR was sampled from a male donor with ankylosing spondylitis or in good health (not recorded which). Sequencing was done on a sample of blood, either unsorted or a sorted T cell fraction (not recorded which). The V and J genes are TRBV7-9 and TRBJ2-4, with unresolved D. The CDR3 coding sequence is TGTGCCAGCAGCACTAACCTCGGGCCAAAAAACATTCAGTACTTC. It translates to CASSTNLGPKNIQYF.